This T cell receptor beta chain was recorded in a study of radiotherapy plus CTLA-4 blockade in lung cancer (dated by TCRdb to the late 2010s). Looking at the study overall: Among enrolled patients, about 17% had an objective response and about 30% reached disease control. Paper-wide results and their limitations: The strongest predictors of response, as reported, were early dynamic changes in blood T cell clones along with a rise in serum interferon-beta after radiation. After treatment with radiotherapy and ipilimumab, TCR clones that originated in tumors expanded in peripheral blood.

The study evaluated CTLA-4 blockade (ipilimumab) given together with focal radiation therapy in patients who had chemo-refractory metastatic non-small-cell lung cancer. For this clone: The antigen it binds to is not known. Per-nucleotide qualities are absent, and no much larger clonotype sits a single base away.

V and J are truncated by 2 bases and 2 bases respectively, leaving an intervening sequence of 10 bases. Including the terminal cysteine and phenylalanine, the CDR3 comprises 14 residues. The retained sequence is limited to the CDR3, 42 bases, with the frame set at the first base. CDR1 MNHNY and CDR2 SVGAGI are derived from the germline V gene (reference sequence). Receptor libraries were prepared by the immunoSEQ multiplex PCR assay. TCRdb re-hosts the immuneACCESS table, in-frame sequences only. Its copies lack some clones; in the studies checked, an unresolved V gene accounts for under half of them, and the cause for the rest is not known. The sample contains more than 75,000 clones, about two thirds of them found a single time. The top ten clonotypes cover 11% to 15% of the sample.

Recombination joined TRBV6-6 with TRBJ2-7; the D gene is perhaps TRBD2, on 5 matching bases. The starting material was peripheral blood, obtained from a patient treated with radiotherapy plus ipilimumab. The sequence was obtained from a human donor with non-small cell lung cancer that progressed on radiotherapy plus ipilimumab. The CDR3 corresponds to CASSYPLATYEQYF. The DNA sequence reads TGTGCCAGCAGTTACCCTCTAGCCACCTACGAGCAGTACTTC.